A selection of T cell receptor beta chains follows, all from one sample in a study of T cell responses to AZD1222 COVID-19 vaccine. Only in-frame clones appear in the TCRdb table, and some are missing; sequencing was by immunoSEQ multiplex PCR. The table has about 150,000 clones, 90% to 95% seen once. The sequences come from peripheral blood, collected on day 0 of AZD1222 vaccination. These receptors originate from an adult in good health. CDR3s include the opening cysteine and the closing phenylalanine or tryptophan. The order of the fields is clone size, V gene, D gene, J gene, CDR3 protein. A D gene is named only where the DNA matches it firmly. A row's size may be missing; if present it is once, few, many or a size class.

>.|TRBV6-5|.|TRBJ1-4
CASSLSGGAGEKLFF
>.|TRBV11-2|.|TRBJ1-6
CASSWANSPLHF
>.|TRBV5-1|TRBD1|TRBJ1-2
CASSQTTGVDGYTF
>.|TRBV12-5|TRBD1|TRBJ1-1
CASRGTGALNTEAFF
>.|TRBV15|.|TRBJ2-7
CATSRDRQRPSYEQYF
>few|TRBV7-6|.|TRBJ2-3
CASSSIGTKGSADTQYF
>.|TRBV6-4|.|TRBJ1-1
CASSARENTEAFF
>.|TRBV6-5|TRBD1|TRBJ1-1
CASRYHRGLVTEAFF
>.|TRBV5-1|.|TRBJ1-2
CASSFSGVNYGYTF
>.|TRBV12-3/TRBV12-4|.|TRBJ2-1
CASSPRDQGQFF
>.|TRBV7-2|.|TRBJ2-7
CASSRHYQQTYEQYF
>.|TRBV6-5|TRBD1|TRBJ2-7
CASSSPGQGTEQYF
>.|TRBV11-3|TRBD2|TRBJ2-7
CASSSGLAGLQYF
>.|TRBV7-2|.|TRBJ2-2
CASSLGSGELFF
>.|TRBV27|TRBD1|TRBJ1-2
CASKNPGQGGMNTF
>.|TRBV4-1|TRBD1|TRBJ2-1
CASSRGDSDYNEQFF
>.|TRBV6-5|.|TRBJ1-2
CASRMGGARGYGYTF
>.|TRBV6-5|.|TRBJ1-3
CASSYKGSNTIYF
>.|TRBV7-3|.|TRBJ2-1
CASSLGSRPGREQFF
>.|TRBV29-1|.|TRBJ1-2
CRSGGGIGGYTF
>once|TRBV6-5|TRBD1|TRBJ2-2
CASSLDRGLTGELFF
>once|TRBV19|.|TRBJ1-2
CASRNKRSRSFNYGYTF
>.|TRBV14|TRBD1|TRBJ1-1
CASSDLTGVYTEAFF
>.|TRBV5-1|TRBD1|TRBJ1-2
CASSRTGDGYTF
>.|TRBV2|.|TRBJ1-5
CASSPRVGQPQHF
>.|TRBV7-9|.|TRBJ1-1
CASSSRVLAFF
>.|TRBV7-2|.|TRBJ1-4
CASSLSTDNEKLFF
>.|TRBV27|TRBD1|TRBJ1-1
CASSKSGQRVEAFF
>.|TRBV7-8|.|TRBJ1-6
CASSLADSPLHF
>.|TRBV21-1|.|TRBJ1-5
CASSNWSQPQHF
>.|TRBV30|.|TRBJ1-5
CAWSVPNQPQHF
>.|TRBV9|.|TRBJ1-5
CASSVGDYNQPQHF
>.|TRBV11-3|.|TRBJ1-1
CASSLERIPRGETEAFF
>.|TRBV27|TRBD2|TRBJ2-1
CASSLYAGEKDNEQFF
>once|TRBV6-4|TRBD2|TRBJ2-3
CASSSSSGGTDTQYF
>once|TRBV7-2|.|TRBJ1-1
CASSLRDGNTEAFF
>.|TRBV10-2|TRBD2|TRBJ2-1
CASSVDGSRTSGKYEQFF
>.|TRBV2|TRBD2|TRBJ2-3
CACRSGTSGEKSTDTQYF
>once|TRBV7-2|.|TRBJ1-5
CASSRGGRNQPQHF
>.|TRBV18|.|TRBJ1-6
CASSPGVDSPLHF
>.|TRBV11-1|TRBD2|TRBJ2-7
CASSLMAGEYEQYF
>.|TRBV5-4|.|TRBJ2-5
CASSLDGVETQYF
>.|TRBV6-5|.|TRBJ1-3
CASGPPGARRDTIYF
>.|TRBV7-8|.|TRBJ2-7
CASSPTGLRPFTYEQYF
>.|TRBV9|TRBD1|TRBJ1-3
CASSPGTGGNTIYF
>.|TRBV28|.|TRBJ1-5
CASSTPGPNQPQHF
>.|TRBV29-1|TRBD1|TRBJ2-1
CSAPASGGYNEQFF
>.|TRBV6-5|.|TRBJ2-7
CASSYLTGQTYEQYF
>.|TRBV14|.|TRBJ2-3
CASSQDNTQYF
>.|TRBV25-1|.|TRBJ2-3
CASSELGSNTDTQYF
>.|TRBV19|.|TRBJ1-5
CASSIGDGRSNQPQHF
>.|TRBV27|.|TRBJ1-1
CASSLRGAEAFF
>.|TRBV7-2|.|TRBJ2-7
CASSPSYEQYF